This is a list of T cell receptor beta chains from one sample in a study of PD-1 blockade in classical Hodgkin lymphoma. Clones were sequenced by immunoSEQ multiplex PCR, and TCRdb holds only the in-frame ones, with some missing. The table includes tens of thousands of clones, roughly 93% detected once. The sequencing sample was made of peripheral blood mononuclear cells (PBMCs). The source is a human donor with classical Hodgkin lymphoma. Each CDR3 is given with its conserved first and last residue. A D gene is named only where the DNA matches it firmly. Size values are once, few and many counts, or a class for expanded clones, and some rows have none.

J | D | size | V | CDR3 | DNA
TRBJ2-1 | - | - | TRBV6-1 | CASRDWTLNEQFF | TGTGCCAGCAGGGACTGGACTTTAAATGAGCAGTTCTTC
TRBJ2-3 | - | - | TRBV10-3 | CAISRDSTDTQYF | TGTGCCATCAGTCGGGACAGCACAGATACGCAGTATTTT
TRBJ2-7 | - | - | TRBV19 | CASSPHRTGTYEQYF | TGTGCCAGTAGCCCTCACCGCACAGGGACCTACGAGCAGTACTTC
TRBJ1-3 | - | - | TRBV4-1 | CASSQVVPGADTIYF | TGCGCCAGCAGCCAAGTGGTCCCCGGGGCGGACACCATATATTTT
TRBJ2-2 | - | - | TRBV5-4 | CASSLSGARELFF | TGTGCCAGCAGCTTGTCGGGGGCTCGGGAGCTGTTTTTT
TRBJ2-1 | - | - | TRBV11-2 | CASSENPREQFF | TGTGCCAGCAGCGAGAACCCGCGGGAGCAGTTCTTC
TRBJ1-1 | - | - | TRBV29-1 | CSVYHRQSINTEAFF | TGCAGCGTTTATCACCGACAGAGCATTAACACTGAAGCTTTCTTT
TRBJ1-1 | TRBD1 | - | TRBV27 | CASSLQGQVGTEAFF | TGTGCCAGCAGTTTACAGGGACAGGTGGGCACTGAAGCTTTCTTT
TRBJ2-3 | - | - | TRBV27 | CASRGGSTDTQYF | TGTGCCAGCAGGGGGGGAAGTACAGATACGCAGTATTTT
TRBJ2-1 | - | - | TRBV20-1 | CSARPSTEQFF | TGCAGTGCTAGACCCAGTACCGAGCAGTTCTTC
TRBJ1-5 | TRBD1 | - | TRBV6-5 | CASSSGQMNQPQHF | TGTGCCAGCAGCTCGGGACAGATGAATCAGCCCCAGCATTTT
TRBJ2-7 | - | - | TRBV18 | CASSPGLSYEQYF | TGTGCCAGCTCACCGGGGTTGTCCTACGAGCAGTACTTC
TRBJ2-2 | - | - | TRBV5-3 | CARSLWFTGELFF | TGTGCCAGAAGCTTGTGGTTCACCGGGGAGCTGTTTTTT
TRBJ2-1 | - | - | TRBV12-2 | CASRLELVPGWDRGYNEQFF | TGTGCAAGTCGCTTAGAGCTAGTCCCCGGCTGGGACAGGGGCTACAATGAGCAGTTCTTC
TRBJ1-2 | - | - | TRBV9 | CASSRSNYGYTF | TGTGCCAGCAGTAGAAGTAACTATGGCTACACCTTC
TRBJ2-1 | TRBD2 | - | TRBV27 | CASSPGLAVYNEQFF | TGTGCCAGCAGTCCGGGACTAGCGGTCTACAATGAGCAGTTCTTC
TRBJ2-5 | - | once | TRBV5-1 | CASSLQGSETQYF | TGCGCCAGCAGCTTACAGGGCAGCGAGACCCAGTACTTC
TRBJ1-5 | - | once | TRBV28 | CASSRLGQPQHF | TGTGCCAGCAGTCGACTGGGGCAGCCCCAGCATTTT
TRBJ1-4 | - | - | TRBV7-9 | CASSPRPLRGTEKLFF | TGTGCCAGCAGCCCCCGGCCCCTTAGGGGGACTGAAAAACTGTTTTTT
TRBJ1-6 | TRBD1 | - | TRBV7-8 | CASSLDRGNSPLHF | TGTGCCAGCAGCCTAGACAGGGGAAATTCACCCCTCCACTTT
TRBJ2-5 | TRBD2 | - | TRBV5-4 | CASSWLAGGGETQYF | TGTGCCAGCAGCTGGTTAGCGGGAGGGGGGGAGACCCAGTACTTC
TRBJ1-2 | - | - | TRBV28 | CASSLTYGYTF | TGTGCCAGCAGTTTAACCTATGGCTACACCTTC
TRBJ2-1 | TRBD2 | - | TRBV4-1 | CASSQDSPSGRRNEQFF | TGCGCCAGCAGCCAAGATTCGCCTAGCGGGAGAAGGAATGAGCAGTTCTTC
TRBJ2-1 | TRBD2 | - | TRBV2 | CASSERREYYNEQFF | TGTGCCAGCAGTGAAAGGCGGGAGTATTACAATGAGCAGTTCTTC
TRBJ1-5 | - | - | TRBV27 | CASSLSGENQPQHF | TGTGCCAGCAGTTTATCGGGGGAGAATCAGCCCCAGCATTTT
TRBJ2-5 | - | - | TRBV5-1 | CASSLRETQYF | TGCGCCAGCAGCTTGAGGGAGACCCAGTACTTC
TRBJ2-7 | TRBD2 | - | TRBV9 | CASSPPVAGDTEQYF | TGTGCCAGCAGCCCCCCAGTAGCGGGAGATACCGAGCAGTACTTC
TRBJ1-2 | TRBD1 | - | TRBV5-1 | CASSPGQANYYGYTF | TGCGCCAGCAGCCCGGGACAGGCTAATTACTATGGCTACACCTTC
TRBJ1-3 | - | - | TRBV11-1 | CASSLVGNTIYF | TGTGCCAGCAGCTTAGTCGGAAACACCATATATTTT
TRBJ2-1 | - | - | TRBV7-9 | CASSPTYNEQFF | TGTGCCAGCAGCCCGACTTACAATGAGCAGTTCTTC
TRBJ2-3 | - | - | TRBV14 | CASSQDNDDTQYF | TGTGCCAGCAGCCAAGATAATGATGATACGCAGTATTTT
TRBJ1-5 | - | - | TRBV10-3 | CAISDGVGVGNQPQHF | TGTGCCATCAGTGATGGGGTAGGGGTCGGCAATCAGCCCCAGCATTTT
TRBJ1-1 | TRBD1 | - | TRBV7-9 | CASSPGTGRLLEAFF | TGTGCCAGCAGCCCAGGGACAGGGAGACTACTAGAAGCTTTCTTT
TRBJ1-1 | - | - | TRBV19 | CASAPTGRMNTEAFF | TGTGCCAGCGCCCCCACAGGACGGATGAACACTGAAGCTTTCTTT
TRBJ2-1 | - | - | TRBV2 | CASRAERTGRHNEQFF | TGTGCCAGCAGAGCAGAGCGAACAGGGAGGCACAATGAGCAGTTCTTC
TRBJ2-2 | - | - | TRBV10-3 | CAISPSETTGELFF | TGTGCCATCAGTCCTAGCGAGACCACCGGGGAGCTGTTTTTT
TRBJ1-2 | - | - | TRBV21-1 | CASSCVGEYYGYTF | TGTGCCAGCTCCTGTGTGGGGGAGTACTATGGCTACACCTTC
TRBJ2-7 | - | - | TRBV5-4 | CASSGGREWDEQYF | TGTGCCAGCAGCGGCGGGCGGGAATGGGACGAGCAGTACTTC
TRBJ2-7 | TRBD2 | - | TRBV27 | CASTAGGGTYEQYF | TGTGCCAGCACCGCCGGGGGGGGTACCTACGAGCAGTACTTC
TRBJ2-2 | - | - | TRBV25-1 | CASSIGLVGPTGELFF | TGTGCCAGCAGTATAGGCCTGGTGGGACCGACCGGGGAGCTGTTTTTT
TRBJ1-1 | - | - | TRBV18 | CASSDGRATEAFF | TGTGCCAGCTCAGACGGACGGGCCACTGAAGCTTTCTTT
TRBJ1-2 | TRBD1 | few | TRBV6-6 | CASRDPGQDYGYTF | TGTGCCAGCAGGGACCCGGGACAGGACTATGGCTACACCTTC
TRBJ2-1 | TRBD1 | - | TRBV2 | CASSPTGGSLSSYNEQFF | TGTGCCAGCAGTCCGACAGGGGGGTCACTTAGCTCCTACAATGAGCAGTTCTTC